These T cell receptor beta chains were read from a single sample in a study of blood T cell repertoires in COVID-19. Method: immunoSEQ multiplex PCR; TCRdb's copy keeps in-frame clones and lacks some. This sample carries around 200,000 clones, approximately 90% of them seen once, and the ten largest clones take roughly 2.8%. Sequencing used PBMCs or T cells enriched from blood (not recorded which). These receptors came from a woman between 25 and 40 years old who had recovered from COVID-19. The CDR3 runs from the conserved cysteine through the conserved F or W. Fields, in order: J gene, V gene, CDR3 length, clone size, D gene, CDR3 protein, CDR3 DNA. The D gene is left open where the match is weak. Expanded clones are given a class, and other clones once, few, many or no size at all.

TRBJ1-5 | TRBV2 | 15 | once | . | CASSVTGTSNQPQHF | TGTGCCAGCAGTGTAACAGGGACTAGCAATCAGCCCCAGCATTTT
TRBJ2-3 | TRBV4-3 | 16 | once | TRBD2 | CASSQDRGGGPDTQYF | TGCGCCAGCAGCCAAGATCGGGGCGGGGGGCCAGATACGCAGTATTTT
TRBJ2-5 | TRBV7-3 | 16 | . | TRBD2 | CASSLTSLAGQETQYF | TGTGCCAGCAGCTTAACGTCCCTAGCGGGCCAAGAGACCCAGTACTTC
TRBJ1-1 | TRBV28 | 15 | . | TRBD1 | CASSSDRGPNTEAFF | TGTGCCAGCAGTTCTGACAGGGGACCGAACACTGAAGCTTTCTTT
TRBJ1-2 | TRBV29-1 | 12 | . | TRBD1 | CSVSGTGDGYTF | TGCAGCGTTTCCGGGACAGGGGATGGCTACACCTTC
TRBJ2-2 | TRBV11-2 | 17 | . | . | CASSFSLPHTNTGELFF | TGTGCCAGCAGCTTTTCGCTACCCCATACGAACACCGGGGAGCTGTTTTTT
TRBJ1-2 | TRBV5-6 | 12 | . | . | CASSQYRDGYTF | TGTGCCAGCAGCCAGTACAGGGACGGCTACACCTTC
TRBJ1-3 | TRBV7-2 | 14 | . | TRBD1 | CASSTQGAGNTIYF | TGTGCCAGCAGCACACAGGGGGCAGGGAACACCATATATTTT
TRBJ1-1 | TRBV5-6 | 14 | . | . | CASSHIMQDTEAFF | TGTGCCAGCAGCCACATCATGCAGGACACTGAAGCTTTCTTT
TRBJ2-1 | TRBV9 | 15 | . | . | CASSDPIGAGDEQFF | TGTGCCAGCAGCGACCCTATAGGGGCAGGGGATGAGCAGTTCTTC
TRBJ1-2 | TRBV19 | 13 | . | . | CASSLGRGYGYTF | TGTGCCAGTAGCCTAGGGAGAGGCTATGGCTACACCTTC
TRBJ2-1 | TRBV4-2 | 16 | . | . | CASSQLASALNNEQFF | TGTGCCAGCAGCCAACTAGCATCAGCTTTGAACAATGAGCAGTTCTTC
TRBJ1-2 | TRBV7-8 | 15 | few | TRBD1 | CASSLGVGTVYGYTF | TGTGCCAGCAGCTTAGGAGTGGGGACAGTCTATGGCTACACCTTC
TRBJ2-5 | TRBV2 | 15 | . | TRBD2 | CASSGLAGTQETQYF | TGTGCCAGCAGCGGACTAGCGGGGACCCAAGAGACCCAGTACTTC
TRBJ2-5 | TRBV13 | 16 | . | TRBD2 | CASSPMGTTSPETQYF | TGTGCCAGCAGCCCCATGGGGACTACCTCCCCAGAGACCCAGTACTTC
TRBJ2-3 | TRBV7-3 | 16 | . | TRBD2 | CASRGTSGGVTDTQYF | TGTGCCAGCAGGGGGACTAGCGGGGGAGTCACAGATACGCAGTATTTT